The 10 T cell receptor beta chains given below trace back to one sample, sequenced in a study of cytomegalovirus exposure and HLA in healthy donors. The assay was immunoSEQ multiplex PCR, and TCRdb's table has in-frame clones only and misses some. The table includes tens of thousands of clones, about 90% detected once. The sequenced sample was PBMCs. These TCRs come from a woman aged 18 to 35 in good health and CMV-seropositive.

The rearrangement links TRBV11-2 to TRBJ1-3; D not resolved. V was trimmed by 4 bases and J by 0 bases, leaving 10 bases between them. Germline V lookup: CDR1 SGHAT, CDR2 FQNNGV. CDR3 length: 15 amino acids. The CDR3 reads CASSSTPRSGNTIYF. For the CDR3, the DNA is TGTGCCAGCAGCTCGACACCCCGCTCTGGAAACACCATATATTTT. Full variable domain (outside the CDR3, taken from reference TRBV11-2 and TRBJ1-3): EAGVAQSPRYKIIEKRQSVAFWCNPISGHATLYWYQQILGQGPKLLIQFQNNGVVDDSQLPKDRFSAERLKGVDSTLKIQPAKLEDSAVYLCASSSTPRSGNTIYFGEGSWLTVV.

The chain joins TRBV6-5 to TRBJ1-2; D remains ambiguous. This CDR3 spans 14 amino acids. CDR1 is MNHEY, CDR2 SVGAGI, per germline. Trimming stripped 0 bases from V and 0 bases from J, with 5 bases between. The CDR3 DNA reads TGTGCCAGCAGTTACTCGCGGGCTAACTATGGCTACACCTTC. Its protein is CASSYSRANYGYTF.

The rearrangement uses TRBV14 and TRBJ1-5; 8 nucleotides line up with TRBD1. Germline V gene data show CDR1 as SGHDN and CDR2 as FVKESK. Germline trimming cut 4 bases from V and 3 bases from J; bases unmatched to any gene: 2. This CDR3 is built from 14 residues. The CDR3 bases are TGTGCCAGCAGCCGGACAGGGAACAATCAGCCCCAGCATTTT. Its translation: CASSRTGNNQPQHF.

The chain is built from TRBV5-1 and TRBJ1-4; D is unclear. Germline V gene lookup returns CDR1 SGHRS and CDR2 YFSETQ. V dropped 4 bases and J dropped 8 bases, with 15 bases sitting between them. The CDR3 spans 14 residues. For the CDR3, the DNA is TGCGCCAGCAGCCCGCGGGTTAGAAAGGAAAAACTGTTTTTT. This sequence encodes CASSPRVRKEKLFF.

The rearrangement uses TRBV5-1 and TRBJ1-1; possible D gene TRBD1, 5 bases. Trimming stripped 9 bases from V and 0 bases from J, with 21 bases between. The CDR3 extends over 16 amino acids. The V gene's germline CDR1 is SGHRS and CDR2 YFSETQ. CDR3: CATSLGWGALNTEAFF. The CDR3 DNA reads as TGCGCCACCTCCCTGGGGTGGGGCGCCCTGAACACTGAAGCTTTCTTT.

This chain connects TRBV10-1 to TRBJ2-7; TRBD1 agrees at 9 bases. The CDR3 is 13 amino acids. Germline V lookup: CDR1 WNHNN, CDR2 SYGVQD (reference sequence). J lost 4 bases, V lost 9 bases, and 7 bases had no gene match. The CDR3 DNA follows: TGCGCCAGATCGATACAGGGGGCTTACGAGCAGTACTTC. It is translated as CARSIQGAYEQYF.

CDR3 loop: CASSWGPDFSGNTIYF. CDR3 coding DNA: TGTGCCAGCAGCTGGGGCCCCGATTTCTCTGGAAACACCATATATTTT. The J gene is TRBJ1-3, the V gene TRBV9; D is possibly TRBD1 (5 bases). Germline CDR1 reads SGDLS; CDR2 reads YYNGEE. The V end lost 4 bases, the J end lost 0 bases, and 14 bases lay between the germline ends. The CDR3 is 16 residues long.

V gene TRBV27 combines with J gene TRBJ2-7, with 7 bases matching TRBD1. Germline V gene sequence: CDR1 MNHEY, CDR2 SMNVEV (reference sequence). Unmatched junction bases numbered 10, after V lost 5 bases and J lost 3 bases. The CDR3 consists of 15 residues. The CDR3 nucleotides are TGTGCCAGCAGTCTTAGACAGGGTTTCTTCTACGAGCAGTACTTC. This sequence encodes CASSLRQGFFYEQYF.

This clone was seen once. The chain recombines TRBV28 with TRBJ2-2; 9 bases agree with TRBD2. The J segment lost 6 bases and the V segment lost 2 bases, leaving 4 bases of the junction unmatched. The germline V gene has CDR1 MDHEN and CDR2 SYDVKM. There are 15 residues in the CDR3. The CDR3 DNA follows: TGTGCCAGCAGTTTAGCGGGAGGGCCCGCCGGGGAGCTGTTTTTT. Translating gives CASSLAGGPAGELFF.

This clone was counted a single time. V gene TRBV11-1 combines with J gene TRBJ1-1, with D possibly matching TRBD1 (6 bases). Trimming removed 5 bases from V and 4 bases from J, with 20 bases in between. CDR3 length: 16 amino acids. Germline CDR1 reads SGHAT; CDR2 reads FQDESV (reference sequence). DNA of the CDR3: TGTGCCAGCAGCAAAAGCGGGGGGCAGCTCGGCACTGAAGCTTTCTTT. This gives the protein CASSKSGGQLGTEAFF.